This T cell receptor beta chain was retrieved from a study of blood T cell repertoires in COVID-19. The overall study: Samples representing acute and convalescent COVID-19 were sourced from the United States, Italy and Spain. PBMCs, B-cell-depleted T cells, or T cells were the source of the cDNA or gDNA that made up the material.

V lost 7 bases and J 1 base, leaving 9 bases between the germline ends. The CDR3 covers 13 residues. Germline V gene lookup returns CDR1 KGHDR and CDR2 SFDVKD. Living in about two dozen US areas, the participants were between roughly 18 and 90 years of age. Some clones are missing from TCRdb's copy, which holds only in-frame ones; the method was immunoSEQ multiplex PCR. Here the sample spans 95,000 to 150,000 clones, less than 90% being singletons. The receptor was derived from a woman in her 30s who had recovered from COVID-19. Source material: PBMCs or T cells enriched from blood (not recorded which). The V call is TRBV24-1, the J call TRBJ1-1, with D maybe TRBD1 (6 bases). CDR3 bases: TGTGCCACCAGCCTGACAGGGAACACTGAAGCTTTCTTT. Translating gives CATSLTGNTEAFF.